These 31 T cell receptor beta chains were all obtained from the same sample, sequenced in a study of blood T cell repertoires in COVID-19. TCRdb's copy holds only in-frame clones and misses some; the assay was immunoSEQ multiplex PCR. The data hold some 380,000 clones, with 70% to 90% observed a single time. Input material: PBMCs or T cells enriched from blood (not recorded which). These receptors were taken from a young man who had recovered from COVID-19.

In this sample, this clone turned up many times. The CDR3 loop reads CASSLEPYGYTF. CDR3 in DNA: TGTGCCAGCAGCTTAGAGCCCTATGGCTACACCTTC. V is TRBV7-9 and J is TRBJ1-2; no clear D gene. The CDR3 contains 12 residues. Germline V gene lookup returns CDR1 SEHNR and CDR2 FQNEAQ (reference sequence). Between the trimmed V and J ends, which lost 1 base and 4 bases, there was a span of 4 bases.

This clone appeared a single time. The gene calls are TRBV19 and TRBJ1-6, with D perhaps matching TRBD1 (5 bases). V lost 3 bases, J lost 0 bases, and 9 bases lay in between. CDR1 and CDR2 (germline): LNHDA, SQIVND (reference sequence). CDR3 length equals 16 residues. Here the CDR3 reads CASSIGDSSYNSPLHF. In nucleotides, the CDR3 is TGTGCCAGTAGTATCGGCGACAGCTCCTATAATTCACCCCTCCACTTT.

The V and J genes are TRBV30 and TRBJ1-2; D is unresolved. V was clipped by 5 bases and J by 2 bases, with 15 bases between them. The CDR3 is 14 residues long. Germline lookup yields CDR1 GTSNPN and CDR2 SVGIG (reference sequence). This CDR3 is CAWFSSPFNYGYTF. The CDR3 DNA follows: TGTGCCTGGTTTAGCAGTCCCTTCAACTATGGCTACACCTTC.

The chain combines TRBV7-9 with TRBJ1-1; D perhaps matches TRBD1 (5 bases). Trimming stripped 3 bases from V and 6 bases from J, with 11 bases between. The CDR3 runs to 13 residues. Germline assignment: CDR1 SEHNR and CDR2 FQNEAQ (reference sequence). CDR3 amino acids: CASSFGAKAEAFF. The CDR3 DNA reads as TGTGCCAGCAGCTTTGGGGCGAAAGCTGAAGCTTTCTTT.

This rearrangement joins TRBV9 to TRBJ1-1; 8 nucleotides line up with TRBD1. V shed 3 bases and J 3 bases; nucleotides not matched to a gene: 4. Germline assignment: CDR1 SGDLS and CDR2 YYNGEE. There are 14 residues in the CDR3. Written as DNA, the CDR3 is TGTGCCAGCAGCGGGGACAGGAGGGACACTGAAGCTTTCTTT. This codes for CASSGDRRDTEAFF.

A word on this clone: The identical CDR3 is also encoded by other nucleotide sequences in the sample. The CDR3 loop is CASSPGGNQPQHF. The CDR3 DNA reads TGTGCCAGCAGCCCGGGGGGCAATCAGCCCCAGCATTTT. The V gene is TRBV12-3 or TRBV12-4, the J gene TRBJ1-5, with D perhaps matching TRBD1 (5 bases). The CDR3 is 13 amino acids. Trimming cost V 6 bases and J 2 bases, with 8 bases left between them.

This clone has more than one count but fewer than ten. The J gene is TRBJ1-1, the V gene TRBV20-1; perhaps TRBD1 as D (5 bases). The germline V gene encodes CDR1 DFQATT and CDR2 SNEGSKA (reference sequence). The CDR3 has 14 amino acids. Trimming took 3 bases from V and 3 from J, leaving 14 bases between them. The CDR3 bases are TGCAGTGCTAGTGACCCCGGGGGGGACACTGAAGCTTTCTTT. Amino acid sequence: CSASDPGGDTEAFF.

CDR3 in amino acids: CASSRGTVNTGELFF. CDR3 DNA: TGTGCCAGCAGTAGGGGGACAGTGAACACCGGGGAGCTGTTTTTT. The genes are TRBV6-5 and TRBJ2-2; 7 nucleotides align to TRBD1. Losses at the gene ends were 5 bases for V and 1 base for J; bases not matched to a gene: 4. Germline-derived CDR1 and CDR2 are MNHEY and SVGAGI. The CDR3 is made up of 15 amino acids.

This sequence joins TRBV7-9 and TRBJ1-4, with D possibly being TRBD1 (6 bases). Germline loops: CDR1 SEHNR, CDR2 FQNEAQ (reference sequence). V was clipped by 4 bases and J by 5 bases, with 14 bases between them. The CDR3 length is 15 residues. DNA for the CDR3: TGTGCCAGCAGCTCCCCCCGGGACAAGAATGAAAAACTGTTTTTT. It encodes CASSSPRDKNEKLFF.

This chain joins TRBV2 and TRBJ2-2; D gene ambiguous. The CDR3 has 14 amino acids. The V and J ends lost 7 bases and 4 bases respectively, with 13 bases between them. Germline V CDR1 and CDR2: SNHLY, FYNNEI. The CDR3 nucleotides read TGTGCCAGCAAATCCGGTCCAGGCACCGGGGAGCTGTTTTTT. As protein: CASKSGPGTGELFF.

To note about this clone: Other DNA sequences from this sample encode an identical CDR3 as well. The chain employs TRBV5-1 and TRBJ2-3, with D possibly TRBD1 on 6 matching bases. The CDR3 is 15 amino acids. The germline V gene has CDR1 SGHRS and CDR2 YFSETQ. The V end lost 0 bases, the J end lost 1 base, and 9 bases lay between the germline ends. The CDR3 protein is CASSLATGGTDTQYF. In DNA, the CDR3 is TGCGCCAGCAGCTTGGCGACAGGAGGCACAGATACGCAGTATTTT.

This rearrangement joins TRBV7-2 to TRBJ1-5, with 7 bases matching TRBD1. The CDR3 loop spans 15 amino acids. CDR1 and CDR2 (germline): SGHTA, FQGNSA. Germline trimming cut 3 bases from V and 3 bases from J; bases unmatched to any gene: 5. CDR3 sequence: CASSLNRGPNQPQHF. The DNA of the CDR3 is TGTGCCAGCAGCTTGAACAGGGGACCCAATCAGCCCCAGCATTTT.

The V and J genes are TRBV4-1 and TRBJ1-6; D is uncertain. The ends were cut back, 3 bases at V and 0 bases at J, with 9 bases in the middle. The CDR3 totals 16 residues. Per the germline V gene, CDR1 is MGHRA and CDR2 is YSYEKL. This chain's CDR3 is CASSQPRVSYNSPLHF. The CDR3 DNA sequence: TGCGCCAGCAGCCAGCCCCGGGTCTCCTATAATTCACCCCTCCACTTT.

The CDR3 bases are TGTGCCAGCAGTGAAGACAGGGGAATAACTAATGAAAAACTGTTTTTT. It encodes CASSEDRGITNEKLFF. The genes are TRBV6-1 and TRBJ1-4; 7 bases align to TRBD1. Germline CDR1 and CDR2: MNHNS and SASEGT. CDR3 length equals 16 residues. V shed 1 base and J 1 base; nucleotides not matched to a gene: 3.

V is TRBV10-3 and J is TRBJ1-4; possibly TRBD1 for D (5 bases). The CDR3 runs 14 residues. The germline CDR1 and CDR2 sequences are ENHRY and SYGVKD. V was cut by 2 bases and J by 8 bases, with 12 bases left in between. The CDR3 bases are TGTGCCATCAGTGAGGGGCCAGGGTACGAAAAACTGTTTTTT. Translating it yields CAISEGPGYEKLFF.

The rearrangement joins TRBV25-1 to TRBJ1-5, with a tentative D call TRBD1 (5 bases). Germline V gene data show CDR1 as MGHDK and CDR2 as SYGVNS. The CDR3 contains 13 residues. V lost 2 bases, J lost 7 bases, and 9 bases lay in between. CDR3 in amino acids: CASSETGGQPQHF. Here the CDR3 DNA reads TGTGCCAGCAGTGAAACGGGGGGACAGCCCCAGCATTTT.

J is TRBJ2-5 and V is TRBV18, with 8 bases that match TRBD2. Germline assignment: CDR1 KGHSH and CDR2 LQKENI. J lost 5 bases, V lost 5 bases, and 4 bases had no gene match. There are 13 residues in the CDR3. The CDR3 is CASSGLAKETQYF. In DNA form, the CDR3 reads TGTGCCAGCTCAGGACTAGCTAAGGAGACCCAGTACTTC. Using reference TRBV18 and TRBJ2-5 for the parts outside the CDR3, the full variable domain is NAGVMQNPRHLVRRRGQEARLRCSPMKGHSHVYWYRQLPEEGLKFMVYLQKENIIDESGMPKERFSAEFPKEGPSILRIQQVVRGDSAAYFCASSGLAKETQYFGPGTRLLVL.

V and J are TRBV4-1 and TRBJ1-1; TRBD1 matches at 8 bases. Germline V CDR1 and CDR2: MGHRA, YSYEKL. V lost 6 bases, J lost 1 base, and 4 bases stayed unmatched. The length of the CDR3 is 14 residues. CDR3 residues: CASRPGTGNTEAFF. The CDR3 nucleotides read TGCGCCAGCAGACCTGGGACAGGGAACACTGAAGCTTTCTTT.

This chain connects TRBV13 to TRBJ2-7; TRBD1 aligns across 12 bases. CDR3 length equals 15 residues. CDR1 and CDR2 from the germline V gene are PRHDT and FYEKMQ (reference sequence). Unmatched junction bases numbered 9, after V lost 5 bases and J lost 7 bases. The CDR3 is CASSPRGQGAREQYF. The DNA for the CDR3 is TGTGCCAGCAGCCCAAGGGGACAGGGGGCGCGTGAGCAGTACTTC.

The V gene is TRBV30, the J gene TRBJ1-6; D may be TRBD1 (5 bases). Germline loops: CDR1 GTSNPN, CDR2 SVGIG (reference sequence). This CDR3 is 13 amino acids long. Trimming stripped 4 bases from V and 8 bases from J, with 12 bases between. The CDR3 here is CAWMGQLDSPLHF. DNA for the CDR3: TGTGCCTGGATGGGGCAATTGGATTCACCCCTCCACTTT. Full variable domain (missing parts from reference TRBV30 and TRBJ1-6): SQTIHQWPATLVQPVGSPLSLECTVEGTSNPNLYWYRQAAGRGLQLLFYSVGIGQISSEVPQNLSASRPQDRQFILSSKKLLLSDSGFYLCAWMGQLDSPLHFGNGTRLTVT.

V is TRBV11-3 and J is TRBJ2-2; no definite D call. Trimming stripped 5 bases from V and 3 bases from J, with 4 bases between. This CDR3 has 12 amino acids. Germline CDR1 and CDR2: SGHNT and YENEEA. The CDR3 spells CASSLHTGELFF. In nucleotides, the CDR3 is TGTGCCAGCAGCCTACACACCGGGGAGCTGTTTTTT.

The gene calls are TRBV6-1 and TRBJ1-5; D remains ambiguous. The germline gives CDR1 MNHNS, CDR2 SASEGT. The CDR3 extends over 16 amino acids. V lost 1 base, J lost 9 bases, and 19 bases lay in between. The CDR3 here is CASSEGRQRVIWPQHF. In DNA, the CDR3 is TGTGCCAGCAGTGAAGGCAGGCAGCGGGTTATATGGCCCCAGCATTTT.

This chain connects TRBV28 to TRBJ1-3; TRBD1 might be the D (6 bases). Germline lookup yields CDR1 MDHEN and CDR2 SYDVKM. V was trimmed by 2 bases and J by 2 bases, leaving 7 bases between them. CDR3 length equals 14 residues. CDR3 bases: TGTGCCAGCAGTTTAGCAGGGGCTGGAAACACCATATATTTT. Translated, it gives CASSLAGAGNTIYF.

The chain couples TRBV19 to TRBJ2-2; 9 nucleotides line up with TRBD1. The CDR3 length is 14 residues. The trim removed 8 bases at V and 2 bases at J, leaving 3 bases unmatched. CDR1 is LNHDA, CDR2 SQIVND, per germline (reference sequence). CDR3 bases: TGTGCCAGTTTGACAGGGGGAAACACCGGGGAGCTGTTTTTT. Translated, it gives CASLTGGNTGELFF.

This clone was counted once. The chain is built from TRBV5-1 and TRBJ1-3; 9 bases line up with TRBD1. CDR3 length: 16 residues. V gave up 4 bases and J gave up 1 base; unmatched junction bases: 6. CDR1 SGHRS and CDR2 YFSETQ come from the germline V gene. In DNA, the CDR3 is TGCGCCAGCAGCCGGGGACAGGGAGGGTCTGGAAACACCATATATTTT. It specifies CASSRGQGGSGNTIYF.

This clone occurred once. The chain carries TRBV19 and TRBJ1-5; D unclear. CDR1 and CDR2 (germline): LNHDA, SQIVND (reference sequence). The CDR3 runs to 13 residues. Trimming left V 3 bases short and J 5 bases short, with 8 bases between. The CDR3 nucleotides read TGTGCCAGTAGTATCCCCCCTTATCAGCCCCAGCATTTT. Its protein is CASSIPPYQPQHF.

The chain joins TRBV25-1 to TRBJ1-4, with D unresolved. CDR1 and CDR2 (germline): MGHDK, SYGVNS. The CDR3 has 16 residues. V dropped 5 bases and J dropped 0 bases, with 13 bases sitting between them. The CDR3 loop is CASSSYHSATNEKLFF. The CDR3 DNA reads TGTGCCAGCAGTTCCTATCACAGTGCAACTAATGAAAAACTGTTTTTT.

The chain couples TRBV18 to TRBJ1-2; D gene uncertain. The V gene lost 3 bases and the J gene lost 8 bases, with 16 bases spanning the gap. The CDR3 totals 14 residues. The germline CDR1 and CDR2 sequences are KGHSH and LQKENI. CDR3 DNA sequence: TGTGCCAGCTCACCGGAGAATCGGGGTGTAGGCTACACCTTC. Protein sequence: CASSPENRGVGYTF.

V is TRBV14 and J is TRBJ1-6, with 9 positions matching TRBD1. Germline CDR1 SGHDN, CDR2 FVKESK. V was pared by 1 base and J by 10 bases, with 8 bases of the junction left unmatched. This CDR3 has 16 amino acids. Here the CDR3 reads CASSQVMAGTGSPLHF. In DNA form, the CDR3 reads TGTGCCAGCAGCCAAGTGATGGCCGGGACAGGGTCACCCCTCCACTTT. The full variable domain, with the rest looked up from reference TRBV14 and TRBJ1-6, is EAGVTQFPSHSVIEKGQTVTLRCDPISGHDNLYWYRRVMGKEIKFLLHFVKESKQDESGMPNNRFLAERTGGTYSTLKVQPAELEDSGVYFCASSQVMAGTGSPLHFGNGTRLTVT.

The rearrangement uses TRBV2 and TRBJ2-7, with D perhaps TRBD1 (5 bases). CDR1 is SNHLY, CDR2 FYNNEI, per germline. Trimming left V 1 base short and J 1 base short, with 11 bases between. The CDR3 sequence is 15 residues long. The CDR3 DNA follows: TGTGCCAGCAGTGAAGATCGACAGTCGTCCTACGAGCAGTACTTC. It specifies CASSEDRQSSYEQYF.

This chain connects TRBV27 to TRBJ2-5; 8 nucleotides match TRBD1. V lost 5 bases to trimming and J lost 5 bases; unmatched junction nucleotides: 4. Germline CDR1 reads MNHEY; CDR2 reads SMNVEV (reference sequence). The CDR3 is 13 residues long. The CDR3 spells CASSNTGGETQYF. In DNA, the CDR3 is TGTGCCAGCAGTAATACAGGGGGGGAGACCCAGTACTTC.